Reported below is one TCR beta chain. These data belong to a study of blood T cell repertoires in COVID-19. About the research overall: Spain, Italy and the United States supplied samples that represented acute and convalescent COVID-19. Sample material is recorded as cDNA or gDNA derived from T cells, B-cell-depleted T cells, or PBMCs.

Seattle's enrolled individuals joined amid active infection and were then monitored longitudinally. Assay used: immunoSEQ multiplex PCR; TCRdb lists only in-frame clones, some missing. This table holds 250,000 to 300,000 clones, around 90% found once. The clonotype originates from a woman in her fifties or sixties with COVID-19, enrolled during active disease. The specimen was peripheral blood.

The CDR3 DNA reads as TGTGCCAGCAGGCCTTCCAGGGGGCCCACCTACGAGCAGTACTTC. It is translated as CASRPSRGPTYEQYF. The V call is TRBV6-2 or TRBV6-3, the J call TRBJ2-7; 8 bases agree with TRBD1. CDR3 length: 15 residues. With V trimmed by 6 bases and J by 2 bases, 9 bases remained unmatched. Germline CDR1 MNHEY, CDR2 SVGEGT.